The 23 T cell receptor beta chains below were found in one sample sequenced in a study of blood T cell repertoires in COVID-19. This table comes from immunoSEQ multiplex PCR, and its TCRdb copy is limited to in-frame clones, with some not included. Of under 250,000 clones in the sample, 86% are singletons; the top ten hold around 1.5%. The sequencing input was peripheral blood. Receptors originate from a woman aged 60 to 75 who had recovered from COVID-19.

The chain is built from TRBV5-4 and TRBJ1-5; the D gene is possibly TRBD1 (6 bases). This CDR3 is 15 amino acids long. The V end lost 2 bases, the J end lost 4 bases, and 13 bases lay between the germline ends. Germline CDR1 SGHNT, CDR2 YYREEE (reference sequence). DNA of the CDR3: TGTGCCAGCAGCTTAGGGGGGGGTGAGAATCAGCCCCAGCATTTT. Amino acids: CASSLGGGENQPQHF.

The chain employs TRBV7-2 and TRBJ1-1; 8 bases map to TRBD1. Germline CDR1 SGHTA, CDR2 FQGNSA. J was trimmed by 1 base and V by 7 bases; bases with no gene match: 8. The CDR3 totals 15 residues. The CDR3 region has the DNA TGTGCCAGCATCAGAGCGGGGACAGGGAACACTGAAGCTTTCTTT. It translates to CASIRAGTGNTEAFF.

CDR3 nucleotide sequence: TGCGCCAGCAGCTTGGTCGGGGGTCGGGATGTTTTCGAACTGTTTTTT. Encoded protein: CASSLVGGRDVFELFF. The chain uses TRBV5-1 and TRBJ1-4; maybe TRBD1 (5 bases). V lost 0 bases, J lost 12 bases, and 21 bases lay in between. Germline-derived CDR1 and CDR2 are SGHRS and YFSETQ. The CDR3 length is 16 residues.

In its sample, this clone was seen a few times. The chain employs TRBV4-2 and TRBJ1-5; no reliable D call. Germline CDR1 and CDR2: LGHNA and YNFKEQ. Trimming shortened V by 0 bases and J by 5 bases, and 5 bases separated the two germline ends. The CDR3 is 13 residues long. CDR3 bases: TGTGCCAGCAGCCAAGATCTCCATCAGCCCCAGCATTTT. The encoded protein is CASSQDLHQPQHF.

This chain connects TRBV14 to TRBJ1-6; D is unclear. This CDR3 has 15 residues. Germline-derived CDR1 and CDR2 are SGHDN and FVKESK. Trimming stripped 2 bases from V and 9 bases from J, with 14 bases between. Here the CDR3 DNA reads TGTGCCAGCAGCCAAACTCTAGTGGGTGGTTCACCCCTCCACTTT. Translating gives CASSQTLVGGSPLHF.

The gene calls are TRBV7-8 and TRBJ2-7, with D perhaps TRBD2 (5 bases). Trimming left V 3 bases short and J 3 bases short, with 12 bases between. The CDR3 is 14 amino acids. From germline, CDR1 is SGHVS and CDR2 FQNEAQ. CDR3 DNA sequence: TGTGCCAGCAGCTTCGGGCGTGAGGGCTACGAGCAGTACTTC. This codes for CASSFGREGYEQYF.

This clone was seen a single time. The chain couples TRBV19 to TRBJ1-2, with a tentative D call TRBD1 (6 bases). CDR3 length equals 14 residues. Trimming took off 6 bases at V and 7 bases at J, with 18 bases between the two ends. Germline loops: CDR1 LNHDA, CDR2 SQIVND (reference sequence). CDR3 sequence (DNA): TGTGCCAGTAGCGATCGTCTCGCGGGGGCTGGCTACACCTTC. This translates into CASSDRLAGAGYTF.

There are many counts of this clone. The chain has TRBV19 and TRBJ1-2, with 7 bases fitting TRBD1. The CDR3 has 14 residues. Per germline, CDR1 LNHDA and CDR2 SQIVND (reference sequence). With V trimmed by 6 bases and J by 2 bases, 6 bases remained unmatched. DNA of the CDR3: TGTGCCAGTAGCCCGAGGGACAGCAACTATGGCTACACCTTC. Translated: CASSPRDSNYGYTF.

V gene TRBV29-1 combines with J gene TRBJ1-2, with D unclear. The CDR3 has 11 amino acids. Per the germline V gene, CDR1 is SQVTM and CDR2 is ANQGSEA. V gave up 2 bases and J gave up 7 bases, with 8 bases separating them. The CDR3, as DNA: TGCAGCGTTGAAAGAGCAGGTGGCTACACCTTC. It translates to CSVERAGGYTF.

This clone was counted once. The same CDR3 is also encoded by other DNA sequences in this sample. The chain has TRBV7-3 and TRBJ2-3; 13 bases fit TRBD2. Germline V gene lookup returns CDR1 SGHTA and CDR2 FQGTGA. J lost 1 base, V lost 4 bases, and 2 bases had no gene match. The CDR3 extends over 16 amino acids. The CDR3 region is CASSSGLAGGTDTQYF. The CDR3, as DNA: TGTGCCAGCAGCTCAGGACTAGCGGGGGGCACAGATACGCAGTATTTT. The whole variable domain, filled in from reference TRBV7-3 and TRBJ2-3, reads GAGVSQTPSNKVTEKGKYVELRCDPISGHTALYWYRQSLGQGPEFLIYFQGTGAADDSGLPNDRFFAVRPEGSVSTLKIQRTERGDSAVYLCASSSGLAGGTDTQYFGPGTRLTVL.

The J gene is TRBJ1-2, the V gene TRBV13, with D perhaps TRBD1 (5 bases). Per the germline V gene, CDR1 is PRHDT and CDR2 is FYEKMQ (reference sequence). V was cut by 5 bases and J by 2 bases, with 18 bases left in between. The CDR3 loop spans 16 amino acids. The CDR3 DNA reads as TGTGCCAGCAGCCGAATTAACAGGCCCTCCAACTATGGCTACACCTTC. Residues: CASSRINRPSNYGYTF.

The CDR3 region has the DNA TGTGCCAGCAGCTGGAAAGCGGGGAACACTGAAGCTTTCTTT. Residues: CASSWKAGNTEAFF. The chain joins TRBV7-2 to TRBJ1-1, with D hard to call. Trimming removed 4 bases from V and 1 base from J, with 10 bases in between. The CDR3 is 14 residues long. In germline, CDR1 is SGHTA, CDR2 FQGNSA.

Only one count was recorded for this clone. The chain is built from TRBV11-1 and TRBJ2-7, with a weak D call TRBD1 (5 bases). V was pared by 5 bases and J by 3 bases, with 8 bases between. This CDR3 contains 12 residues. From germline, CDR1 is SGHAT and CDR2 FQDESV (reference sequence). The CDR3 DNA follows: TGTGCCAGCAGCCCCGACAGCTACGAGCAGTACTTC. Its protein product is CASSPDSYEQYF.

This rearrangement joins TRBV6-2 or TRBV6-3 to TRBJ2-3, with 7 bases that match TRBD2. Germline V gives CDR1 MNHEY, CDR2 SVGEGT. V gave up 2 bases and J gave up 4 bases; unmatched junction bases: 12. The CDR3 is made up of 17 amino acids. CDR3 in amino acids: CASSYDPGGGTPDTQYF. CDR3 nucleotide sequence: TGTGCCAGCAGTTACGATCCTGGCGGGGGTACCCCAGATACGCAGTATTTT.

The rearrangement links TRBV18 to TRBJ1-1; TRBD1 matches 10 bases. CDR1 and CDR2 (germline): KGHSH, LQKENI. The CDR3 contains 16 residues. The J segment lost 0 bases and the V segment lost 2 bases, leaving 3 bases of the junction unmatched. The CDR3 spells CASSPWDRGMNTEAFF. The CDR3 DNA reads TGTGCCAGCTCACCATGGGACAGGGGAATGAACACTGAAGCTTTCTTT.

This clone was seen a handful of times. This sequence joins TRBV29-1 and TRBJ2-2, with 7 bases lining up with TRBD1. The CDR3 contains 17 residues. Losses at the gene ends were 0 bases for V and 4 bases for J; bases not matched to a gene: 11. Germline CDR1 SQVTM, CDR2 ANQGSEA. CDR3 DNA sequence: TGCAGCGTTGAAGATTCTCGAGGGGGCACGGGCACCGGGGAGCTGTTTTTT. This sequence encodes CSVEDSRGGTGTGELFF.

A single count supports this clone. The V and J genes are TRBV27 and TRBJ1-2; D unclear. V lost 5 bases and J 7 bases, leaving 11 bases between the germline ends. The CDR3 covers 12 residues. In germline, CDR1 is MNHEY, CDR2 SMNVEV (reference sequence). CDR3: CASSPHSGGYTF. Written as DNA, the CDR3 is TGTGCCAGCAGTCCGCACTCAGGTGGCTACACCTTC.

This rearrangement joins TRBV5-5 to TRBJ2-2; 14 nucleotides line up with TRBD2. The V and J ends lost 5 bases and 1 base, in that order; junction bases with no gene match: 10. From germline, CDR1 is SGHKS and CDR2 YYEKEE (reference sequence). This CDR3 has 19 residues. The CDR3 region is CASSYSGTSGGGNTGELFF. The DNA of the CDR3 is TGTGCCAGCAGTTACTCCGGGACTAGCGGGGGAGGGAACACCGGGGAGCTGTTTTTT.

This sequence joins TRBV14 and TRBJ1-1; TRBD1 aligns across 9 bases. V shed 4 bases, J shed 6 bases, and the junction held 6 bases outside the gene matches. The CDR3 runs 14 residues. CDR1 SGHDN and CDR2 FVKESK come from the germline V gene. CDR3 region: CASSPGQGSAEAFF. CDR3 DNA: TGTGCCAGCAGCCCGGGACAGGGAAGCGCTGAAGCTTTCTTT.

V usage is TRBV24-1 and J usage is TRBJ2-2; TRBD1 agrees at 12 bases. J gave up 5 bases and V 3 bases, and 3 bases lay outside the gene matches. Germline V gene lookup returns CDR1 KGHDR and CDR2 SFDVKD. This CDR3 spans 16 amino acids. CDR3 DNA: TGTGCCACCAGTGATGGGGACAGGGGGCAGACCGGGGAGCTGTTTTTT. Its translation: CATSDGDRGQTGELFF.

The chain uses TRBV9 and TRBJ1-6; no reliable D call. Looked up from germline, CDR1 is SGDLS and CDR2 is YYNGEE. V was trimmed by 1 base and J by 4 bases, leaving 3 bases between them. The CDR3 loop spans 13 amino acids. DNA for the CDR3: TGTGCCAGCAGCGTACAGTATAATTCACCCCTCCACTTT. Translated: CASSVQYNSPLHF.

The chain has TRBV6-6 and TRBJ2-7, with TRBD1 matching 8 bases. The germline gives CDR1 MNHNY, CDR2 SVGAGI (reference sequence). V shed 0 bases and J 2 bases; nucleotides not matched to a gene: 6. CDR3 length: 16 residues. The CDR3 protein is CASSYSYRGFTYEQYF. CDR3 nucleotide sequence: TGTGCCAGCAGTTACTCCTACAGGGGGTTCACCTACGAGCAGTACTTC.

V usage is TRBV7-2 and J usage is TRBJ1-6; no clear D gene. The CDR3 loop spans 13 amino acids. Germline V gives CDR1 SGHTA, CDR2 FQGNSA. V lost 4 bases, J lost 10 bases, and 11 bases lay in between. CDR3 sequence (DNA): TGTGCCAGCAGCTCGCCCAGGCAATCACCCCTCCACTTT. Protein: CASSSPRQSPLHF.